The 2 T cell receptor beta chains reported below all come from one sample, sequenced in a study of control samples from healthy donors and cancer patients. Produced via immunoSEQ multiplex PCR; TCRdb's table is partial and in-frame only. The sample carries over 150,000 clones, roughly 93% recorded once. Sequenced input: blood. The receptors derive from a man between 18 and 29 years old in good health.

J is TRBJ1-1 and V is TRBV6-5; D ambiguous. Germline V CDR1 and CDR2: MNHEY, SVGAGI. V gave up 8 bases and J gave up 2 bases, with 6 bases separating them. The CDR3 extends over 11 amino acids. As DNA, the CDR3 is TGTGCCAGCGGCCGAAACACTGAAGCTTTCTTT. Translation gives CASGRNTEAFF.

This chain uses TRBV7-2 with TRBJ2-1, with a possible D match to TRBD1 (6 bases). CDR3 length: 13 amino acids. The V end lost 5 bases, the J end lost 10 bases, and 15 bases lay between the germline ends. Germline values: CDR1 SGHTA, CDR2 FQGNSA. CDR3 nucleotide sequence: TGTGCCAGCAGCACCAACAGGGTTCAAGAGCAGTTCTTC. Its protein is CASSTNRVQEQFF.